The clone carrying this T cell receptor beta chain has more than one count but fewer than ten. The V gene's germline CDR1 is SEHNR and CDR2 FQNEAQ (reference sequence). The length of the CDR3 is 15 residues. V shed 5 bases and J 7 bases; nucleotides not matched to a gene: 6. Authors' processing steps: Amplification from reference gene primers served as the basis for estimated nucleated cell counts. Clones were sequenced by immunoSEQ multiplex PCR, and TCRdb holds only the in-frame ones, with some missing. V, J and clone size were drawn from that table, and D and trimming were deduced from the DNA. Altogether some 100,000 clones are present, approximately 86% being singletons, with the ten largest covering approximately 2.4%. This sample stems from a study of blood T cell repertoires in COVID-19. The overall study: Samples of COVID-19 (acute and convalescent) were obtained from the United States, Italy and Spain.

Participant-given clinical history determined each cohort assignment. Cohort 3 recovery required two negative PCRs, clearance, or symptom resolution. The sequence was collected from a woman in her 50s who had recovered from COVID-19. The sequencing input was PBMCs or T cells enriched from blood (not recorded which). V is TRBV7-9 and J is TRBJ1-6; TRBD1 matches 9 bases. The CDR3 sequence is CASSKPGQGNSPLHF. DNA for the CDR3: TGTGCCAGCAGCAAACCTGGACAGGGGAATTCACCCCTCCACTTT.